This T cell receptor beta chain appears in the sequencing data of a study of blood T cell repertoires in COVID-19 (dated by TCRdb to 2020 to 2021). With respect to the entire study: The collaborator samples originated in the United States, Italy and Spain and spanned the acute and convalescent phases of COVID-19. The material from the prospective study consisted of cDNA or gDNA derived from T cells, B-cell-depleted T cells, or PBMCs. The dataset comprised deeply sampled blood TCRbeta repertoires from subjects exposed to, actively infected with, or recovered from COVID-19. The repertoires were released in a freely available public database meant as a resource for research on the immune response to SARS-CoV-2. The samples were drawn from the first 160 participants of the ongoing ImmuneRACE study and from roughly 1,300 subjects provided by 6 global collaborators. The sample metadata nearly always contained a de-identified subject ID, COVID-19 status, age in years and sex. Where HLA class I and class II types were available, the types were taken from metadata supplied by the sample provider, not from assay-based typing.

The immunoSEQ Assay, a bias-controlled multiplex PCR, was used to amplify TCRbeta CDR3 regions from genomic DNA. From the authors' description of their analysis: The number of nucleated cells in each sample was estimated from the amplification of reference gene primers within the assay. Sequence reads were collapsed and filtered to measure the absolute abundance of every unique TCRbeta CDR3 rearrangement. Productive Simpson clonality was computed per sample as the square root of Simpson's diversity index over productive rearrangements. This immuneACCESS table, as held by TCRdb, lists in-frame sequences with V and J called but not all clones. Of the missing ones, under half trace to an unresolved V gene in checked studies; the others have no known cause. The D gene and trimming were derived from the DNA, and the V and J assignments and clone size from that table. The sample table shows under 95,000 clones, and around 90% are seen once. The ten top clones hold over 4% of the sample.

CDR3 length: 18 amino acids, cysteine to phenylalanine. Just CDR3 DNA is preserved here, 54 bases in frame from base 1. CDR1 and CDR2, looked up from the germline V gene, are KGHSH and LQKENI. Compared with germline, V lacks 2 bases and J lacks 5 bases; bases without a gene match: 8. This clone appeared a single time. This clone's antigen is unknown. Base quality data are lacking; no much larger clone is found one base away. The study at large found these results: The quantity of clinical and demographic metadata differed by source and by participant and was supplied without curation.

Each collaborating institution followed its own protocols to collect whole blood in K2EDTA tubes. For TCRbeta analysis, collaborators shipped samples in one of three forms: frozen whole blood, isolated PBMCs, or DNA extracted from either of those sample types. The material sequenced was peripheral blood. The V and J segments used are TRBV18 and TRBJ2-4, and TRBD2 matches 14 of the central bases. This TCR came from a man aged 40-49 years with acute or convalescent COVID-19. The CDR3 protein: CASSPFGTSGRGENIQYF. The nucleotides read TGTGCCAGCTCACCATTCGGGACTAGCGGGAGAGGCGAAAACATTCAGTACTTC.